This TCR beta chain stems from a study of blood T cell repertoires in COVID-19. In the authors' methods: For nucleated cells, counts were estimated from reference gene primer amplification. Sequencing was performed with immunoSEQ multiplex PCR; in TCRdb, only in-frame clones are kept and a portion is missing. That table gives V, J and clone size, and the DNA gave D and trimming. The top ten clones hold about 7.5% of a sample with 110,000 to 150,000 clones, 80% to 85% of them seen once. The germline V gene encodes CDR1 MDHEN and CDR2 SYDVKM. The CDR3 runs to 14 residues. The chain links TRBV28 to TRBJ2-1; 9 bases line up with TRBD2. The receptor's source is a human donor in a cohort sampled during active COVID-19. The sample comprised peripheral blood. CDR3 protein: CAVGRLAVYNEQFF. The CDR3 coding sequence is TGTGCGGTCGGCAGACTAGCGGTCTACAATGAGCAGTTCTTC.